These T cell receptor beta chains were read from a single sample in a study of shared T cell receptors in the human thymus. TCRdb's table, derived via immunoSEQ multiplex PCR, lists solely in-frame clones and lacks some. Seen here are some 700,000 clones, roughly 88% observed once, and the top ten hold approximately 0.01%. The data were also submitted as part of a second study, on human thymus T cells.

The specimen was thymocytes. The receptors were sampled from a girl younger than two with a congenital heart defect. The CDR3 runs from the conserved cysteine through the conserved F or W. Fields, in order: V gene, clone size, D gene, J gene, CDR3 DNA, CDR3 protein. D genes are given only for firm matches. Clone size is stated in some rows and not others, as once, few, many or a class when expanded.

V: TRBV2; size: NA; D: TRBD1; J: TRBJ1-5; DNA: TGTGCCAGCACCAACACCCCAGGGGGTTTTAAGGATTATAGCAATCAGCCCCAGCATTTT; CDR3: CASTNTPGGFKDYSNQPQHF
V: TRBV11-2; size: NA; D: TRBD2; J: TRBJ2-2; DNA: TGTGCCAGCAGCTCTCAACTTGCGCCGGGGGGGCCCGGGGAGCTGTTTTTT; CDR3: CASSSQLAPGGPGELFF
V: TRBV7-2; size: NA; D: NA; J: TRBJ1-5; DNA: TGTGCCAGCACCCAGACCGGAGGCCTAAACGGCAATCAGCCCCAGCATTTT; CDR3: CASTQTGGLNGNQPQHF
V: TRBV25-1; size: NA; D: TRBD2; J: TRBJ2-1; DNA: TGTGCCAGCACGACTAGCGGGGGCCTTAGCTCCTACAATGAGCAGTTCTTC; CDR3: CASTTSGGLSSYNEQFF
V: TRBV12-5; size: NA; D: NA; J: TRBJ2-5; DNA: TGTGCTAGTGGTCAGCAGGATCTGAGCGGGACCCAGTACTTC; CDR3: CASGQQDLSGTQYF
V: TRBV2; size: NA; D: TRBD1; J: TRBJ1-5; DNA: TGTGCCAGCAGTGAACTAGACAGGGGTTGGAGCAATCAGCCCCAGCATTTT; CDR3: CASSELDRGWSNQPQHF
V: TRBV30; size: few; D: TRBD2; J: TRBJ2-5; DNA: TGTGCCTGGAGTGTAGGTGGGGGGGAGCCCTCAAAGACCCAGTACTTC; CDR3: CAWSVGGGEPSKTQYF
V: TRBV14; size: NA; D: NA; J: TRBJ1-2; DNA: TGTGCCAGCAGCCCTACAGGAGAAGCTAACTATGGCTACACCTTC; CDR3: CASSPTGEANYGYTF
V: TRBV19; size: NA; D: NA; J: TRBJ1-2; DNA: TGTGCCAGCTTGGGGCAGCATGGCTACACCTTC; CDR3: CASLGQHGYTF
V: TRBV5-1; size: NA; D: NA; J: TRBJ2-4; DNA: TGCGCCAGCAGCTTGGCCGGGGACATTCAGTACTTC; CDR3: CASSLAGDIQYF
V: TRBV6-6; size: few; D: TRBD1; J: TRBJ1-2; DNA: TGTGCCAGCGGATACAGGGGGCGTCACTATTATGGCTACACCTTC; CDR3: CASGYRGRHYYGYTF
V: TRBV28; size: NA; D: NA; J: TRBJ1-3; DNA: TGTGCCAGCAGACTCGGAAACACCATATATTTT; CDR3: CASRLGNTIYF
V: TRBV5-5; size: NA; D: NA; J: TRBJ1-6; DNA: TGTGCCAGCAGCTCTCCCCCCGGACAGAGCTCCTATAATTCACCCCTCCACTTT; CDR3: CASSSPPGQSSYNSPLHF
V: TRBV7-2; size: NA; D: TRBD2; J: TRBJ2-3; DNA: TGTGCCAGCAGCTTACTGAGCGGGGCCACAGATACGCAGTATTTT; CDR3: CASSLLSGATDTQYF
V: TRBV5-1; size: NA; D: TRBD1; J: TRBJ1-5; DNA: TGCGCCAATTGCAGGGGGCGCGATCAGCCCCAGCATTTT; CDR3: CANCRGRDQPQHF
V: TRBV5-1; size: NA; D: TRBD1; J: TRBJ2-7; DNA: TGCGCCAGCAGCCCGAGACAGGGATACTACGAGCAGTACTTC; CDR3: CASSPRQGYYEQYF
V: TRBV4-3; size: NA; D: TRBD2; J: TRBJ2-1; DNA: TGCGCCAGCAGCCGAACTAGCGGAGATTACAATGAGCAGTTCTTC; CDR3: CASSRTSGDYNEQFF
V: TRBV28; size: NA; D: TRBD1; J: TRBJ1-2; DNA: TGTGCCAGCAGGTCGGGACAGGGGATAAATGGCTACACCTTC; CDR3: CASRSGQGINGYTF
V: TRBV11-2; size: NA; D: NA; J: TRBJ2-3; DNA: TGTGCCAGCAGCTCCGCCTCCAGACTAGCAGATACGCAGTATTTT; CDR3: CASSSASRLADTQYF
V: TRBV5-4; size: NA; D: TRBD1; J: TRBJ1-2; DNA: TGTGCCAGCAGCCAAATTGGACAGGGAATGTCCGGTTATGGCTACACCTTC; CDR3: CASSQIGQGMSGYGYTF
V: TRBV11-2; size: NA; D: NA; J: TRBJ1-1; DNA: TGTGCCAGCAGCTTAGCCAGGGGAACTGAAGCTTTCTTT; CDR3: CASSLARGTEAFF
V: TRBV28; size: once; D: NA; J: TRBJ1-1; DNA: TGTGCCAGCAGTACCCCGGACAGACCGAACACTGAAGCTTTCTTT; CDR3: CASSTPDRPNTEAFF
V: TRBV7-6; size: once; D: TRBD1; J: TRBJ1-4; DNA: TGTGCCAGCAGCTTATTGCGGACAGGGAAACTGTTTTTT; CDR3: CASSLLRTGKLFF
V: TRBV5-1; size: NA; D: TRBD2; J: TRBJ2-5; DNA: TGCGCCAGCAGCGGGAGGGGTTCGGGGGAGACCCAGTACTTC; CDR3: CASSGRGSGETQYF
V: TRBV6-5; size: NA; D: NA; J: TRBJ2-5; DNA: TGTGCCAGCCGCCTAGCGACAGATGAAGAGACCCAGTACTTC; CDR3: CASRLATDEETQYF
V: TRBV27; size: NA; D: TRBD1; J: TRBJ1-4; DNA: TGTGCCAGCAGTCCAATCCGGGCCTTGCGCCACGAACCCCGGGACAGAGAAAAACTGTTTTTT; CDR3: CASSPIRALRHEPRDREKLFF
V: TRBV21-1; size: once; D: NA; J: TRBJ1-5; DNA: TGTGCCAGCACCTCAGGGGCACTTTCCAATCAGCCCCAGCATTTT; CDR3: CASTSGALSNQPQHF
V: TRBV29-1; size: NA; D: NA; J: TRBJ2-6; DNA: TGCAGCGTTGGACAGGCGATCTCTGGGGCCAACGTCCTGACTTTC; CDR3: CSVGQAISGANVLTF
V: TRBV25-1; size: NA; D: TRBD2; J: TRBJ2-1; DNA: TGTGCCAGCAGTACTAGCGGGGTCATCGATGAGCAGTTCTTC; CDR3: CASSTSGVIDEQFF
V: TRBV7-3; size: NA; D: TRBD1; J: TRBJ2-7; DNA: TGTGCCAGCAGCTTAACGATTGAACCTTCACAAAAGACAGGGCAGGTGAATGAGCAGTACTTC; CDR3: CASSLTIEPSQKTGQVNEQYF
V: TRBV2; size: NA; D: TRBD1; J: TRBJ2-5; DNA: TGTGCCAGCATGAGGGGACAGGGGGGTTTAGAGACCCAGTACTTC; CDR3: CASMRGQGGLETQYF
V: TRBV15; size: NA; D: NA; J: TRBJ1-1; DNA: TGTGCCACCAGCAGAGCCGGACAGCAGGTAATGAACACTGAAGCTTTCTTT; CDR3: CATSRAGQQVMNTEAFF
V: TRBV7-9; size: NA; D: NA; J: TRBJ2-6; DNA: TGTGCCAGCAGCGCGTCGGGTAAGAACTCTGGGGCCAACGTCCTGACTTTC; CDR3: CASSASGKNSGANVLTF
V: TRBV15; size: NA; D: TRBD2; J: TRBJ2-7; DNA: TGTGCCACCAGCAGACGAATCGAACTAGCCGGGATGGGGCGGGGGGGCCCCCACGAGCAGTACTTC; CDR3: CATSRRIELAGMGRGGPHEQYF
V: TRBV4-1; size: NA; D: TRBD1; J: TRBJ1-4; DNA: TGCGCCAGCAGCCAAGAGATCCGGGACAGGGGCCGGTTTGAAAAACTGTTTTTT; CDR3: CASSQEIRDRGRFEKLFF
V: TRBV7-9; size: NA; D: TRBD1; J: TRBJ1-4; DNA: TGTGCCAGTCGATTCGGACAGGAGCATGCAACTAATGAAAAACTGTTTTTT; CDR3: CASRFGQEHATNEKLFF
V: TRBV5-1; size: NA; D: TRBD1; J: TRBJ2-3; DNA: TGCGCCAGCAGCGCCACTGACAGGGGATTCGGGGATACGCAGTATTTT; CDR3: CASSATDRGFGDTQYF